This T cell receptor (beta chain) stems from a study of blood T cells in healthy people across ages (dated by TCRdb to 2015 to 2017). In the study overall: Template switching captured roughly one uniquely barcoded TCR beta cDNA molecule per two T cells in model experiments. Age-related changes in TCR beta repertoire diversity were measured in the study by deep sequencing normalized with unique cDNA molecular identifiers. The donors were split into four age groups: young (average around 15 years), middle-aged (more than 35), aged (roughly 65) and long-lived (approximately 80). To avoid experimental bias, donors of different ages were spread randomly across the sequencing lanes. Two additional independent replicas of 1 million unique cDNA reads from the same blood draw were analyzed for two donors (one aged 18 to 30 and one aged 80 or older). What the research found in general, with its limitations: The percentage of naive T cells measured by flow cytometry correlated strongly with observed TCR beta diversity. The CMV infection status of donors was not known, potentially confounding age-related changes in expanded clonotypes. As age increased, observed TCR beta diversity per million T cells dropped in a roughly linear way, and a significant reduction was already evident by age 40. Compared with the aged group, the long-lived group had more naive CD4+ T cells, fewer expanded clones and increased TCR diversity, suggesting age selection. Conclusive comparison of naive and antigen-experienced compartments was prevented by the profiling of bulk unsorted PBMCs. Estimates of total diversity based on one million sequenced T cells were considered lower bounds and underestimates.

The CDR3 covers 15 residues, taking in both the cysteine and the phenylalanine. Here the CDR3 DNA is all that survives: 45 bases in frame from base 1. Donors were roughly 40 systemically healthy Caucasian individuals from Russia aged 6 to 90 years. About 10 milliliters of peripheral blood were collected from each donor into EDTA-treated Vacutainer tubes. Ficoll-Paque density-gradient centrifugation was used to isolate PBMCs, with at least 7 million per sample. Total RNA, at least 5 micrograms per sample, was extracted from PBMCs with Trizol reagent. Naive CD45RAhigh/CD27high T cell percentages were measured by flow cytometry on a PBMC aliquot from every donor. Comments on this clonotype: The antigen it recognizes is unknown. One end of the junction fails to match germline, which may point to a read error.

Preparation of the library involved 5' RACE. The instrument was an Illumina HiSeq 2500. A second PCR of about 7 to 12 cycles was run with a J-beta primer mix and a sample-barcoded 5' primer. A template-switch 5' adaptor carrying 12 random nucleotides introduced a unique molecular identifier onto each TCR beta cDNA molecule. At least 2.5 million CDR3-containing paired-end reads were obtained from each sample. First-strand cDNA synthesis was performed from all RNA using the Mint cDNA synthesis kit, with priming by a TRBC-specific oligonucleotide. Following uracil-DNA glycosylase treatment, all cDNA underwent a first 18-cycle PCR with the universal primers M1SS and BC2_uni_R. The authors' pipeline ran thus. For normalization, 1 million high-quality reads were randomly selected from each sample, with every read carrying a distinct molecular identifier. Reads sharing molecular identifiers were discarded rather than binned into consensus sequences. MiTCR, with a Q25 quality threshold and the strictest error-elimination algorithm, was used for CDR3 identification, clonotype clustering and error correction. A nonparametric unseen species model with Euler transformation was used to estimate a lower bound on total TCR beta diversity. The raw public reads went through TCRdb reprocessing: fastp at Q25, MiXCR clone calling, in-frame beta chains kept. Records with the same CDR3 protein are collapsed into one entry carrying the most frequent genes and DNA. These V and J calls derive from TCRdb rather than the authors' analysis. Here the sample has over a million distinct CDR3 sequences; approximately 39% occur a single time. Of the sample, under 5% is held by the ten largest clones.

The chain couples TRBV12-3 or TRBV12-4 to TRBJ1-2; D gene: possibly TRBD1, on 6 matching bases. Sequenced material: blood. The sequence derives from a woman under 30 in good health. Here the CDR3 is given as CASSLVGGRQYGYTF. In nucleotides, the sequence is TGTGCCAGTAGTTTAGTCGGGGGGCGCCAATATGGCTACACCTTC.